The 9 T cell receptor beta chains in this list originate from one sample, sequenced in a study of blood T cell repertoires in COVID-19. Libraries were prepared by immunoSEQ multiplex PCR; TCRdb keeps only in-frame clonotypes and omits some of them. The profile covers 250,000 to 350,000 clones, with about 90% appearing a single time and roughly 2.9% taken by the ten largest. Input material: peripheral blood. These receptors came from a woman aged 25 to 39 with COVID-19, enrolled during active disease.

V usage is TRBV4-1 and J usage is TRBJ1-2, with 8 bases identical to TRBD1. This CDR3 is 14 amino acids long. Germline CDR1 reads MGHRA; CDR2 reads YSYEKL. J lost 8 bases, V lost 2 bases, and 7 bases had no gene match. CDR3 region: CASSQSGQGFGYTF. As DNA, the CDR3 is TGCGCCAGCAGCCAATCCGGACAGGGCTTCGGCTACACCTTC.

The V and J genes are TRBV19 and TRBJ2-1, with a weak D call TRBD2 (5 bases). The CDR3 contains 14 residues. Germline V lookup: CDR1 LNHDA, CDR2 SQIVND (reference sequence). V lost 0 bases, J lost 5 bases, and 8 bases lay in between. The CDR3 spells CASSIERLNNEQFF. The CDR3, as DNA: TGTGCCAGTAGTATAGAGCGACTAAACAATGAGCAGTTCTTC.

This rearrangement joins TRBV19 to TRBJ1-6; the match to TRBD1 covers 10 bases. Germline lookup yields CDR1 LNHDA and CDR2 SQIVND (reference sequence). This CDR3 is 14 amino acids long. V lost 6 bases and J lost 7; bases outside the gene matches: 3. The CDR3: CASRGTGANSPLHF. Written as DNA, the CDR3 is TGTGCCAGTAGGGGGACAGGGGCAAATTCACCCCTCCACTTT.

This clone appeared once. The chain is built from TRBV6-5 and TRBJ2-2, with a tentative D call TRBD2 (6 bases). Germline CDR1 reads MNHEY; CDR2 reads SVGAGI. The V end lost 4 bases, the J end lost 5 bases, and 11 bases lay between the germline ends. This CDR3 is 14 amino acids long. CDR3 amino acids: CASSSFGGTGELFF. CDR3 nucleotides: TGTGCCAGCAGTTCTTTCGGGGGAACCGGGGAGCTGTTTTTT.

The chain uses TRBV27 and TRBJ2-3; tentatively, D is TRBD2 (6 bases). The CDR3 spans 17 residues. Germline V gene data show CDR1 as MNHEY and CDR2 as SMNVEV (reference sequence). V lost 2 bases, J lost 2 bases, and 17 bases lay in between. The CDR3 is CASSLRRLRDLTDTQYF. In DNA, the CDR3 is TGTGCCAGCAGTTTACGGCGGTTGCGGGATCTCACAGATACGCAGTATTTT.

The J gene is TRBJ2-3, the V gene TRBV7-3; 8 bases line up with TRBD2. J lost 2 bases, V lost 0 bases, and 4 bases had no gene match. There are 16 residues in the CDR3. From germline, CDR1 is SGHTA and CDR2 FQGTGA. The CDR3 coding sequence is TGTGCCAGCAGCTTAACGGGTAGCGGGATCACAGATACGCAGTATTTT. Translated: CASSLTGSGITDTQYF. Together with reference TRBV7-3 and TRBJ2-3, the CDR3 gives the full variable domain: GAGVSQTPSNKVTEKGKYVELRCDPISGHTALYWYRQSLGQGPEFLIYFQGTGAADDSGLPNDRFFAVRPEGSVSTLKIQRTERGDSAVYLCASSLTGSGITDTQYFGPGTRLTVL.

V usage is TRBV5-1 and J usage is TRBJ1-1; D gene ambiguous. This CDR3 is built from 13 residues. Germline values: CDR1 SGHRS, CDR2 YFSETQ. The V and J ends lost 3 bases and 1 base respectively, with 7 bases between them. CDR3 loop: CASSSQANTEAFF. Here the CDR3 DNA reads TGCGCCAGCAGCTCGCAGGCGAACACTGAAGCTTTCTTT.

The gene calls are TRBV5-1 and TRBJ2-5; 11 bases agree with TRBD2. The V segment lost 0 bases and the J segment 1 base; nucleotides outside the gene matches: 2. The CDR3 runs to 16 residues. CDR1 is SGHRS and CDR2 is YFSETQ in the germline V gene. DNA for the CDR3: TGCGCCAGCAGCTTGGACGGGACTAGCGGCCAAGAGACCCAGTACTTC. It codes for CASSLDGTSGQETQYF. The entire variable domain, with the rest obtained from reference TRBV5-1 and TRBJ2-5, is as follows: KAGVTQTPRYLIKTRGQQVTLSCSPISGHRSVSWYQQTPGQGLQFLFEYFSETQRNKGNFPGRFSGRQFSNSRSEMNVSTLELGDSALYLCASSLDGTSGQETQYFGPGTRLLVL.

The chain links TRBV28 to TRBJ2-1, with TRBD2 identical over 16 bases. This CDR3 region has 19 residues. Germline V gene lookup returns CDR1 MDHEN and CDR2 SYDVKM. Germline trimming cut 8 bases from V and 6 bases from J; bases unmatched to any gene: 16. The CDR3: CASCPGLAGGLGYGNEQFF. The CDR3 region has the DNA TGTGCCAGCTGCCCGGGACTAGCGGGAGGGCTTGGGTATGGCAATGAGCAGTTCTTC.